These T cell receptor beta chains were read from a single sample in a study of response to subunit inactivated influenza vaccine. TCRdb ran MiXCR on the RT-PCR reads and lists one entry per CDR3 protein. This sample carries more than 450,000 distinct CDR3 sequences, 10% to 15% of them seen once, and the ten largest clones take about a tenth. The starting material was PBMCs from blood, obtained on the day of vaccination. The receptors originated from a man in his fifties who received an inactivated influenza vaccine. Both conserved end residues are part of each CDR3. The D gene is left open where the match is weak. A clone size is listed for some rows: how often the clone was seen (once, few, many), or a class if it is expanded.

size: NA
J: TRBJ1-1
V: TRBV6-1
D: NA
DNA: TGTGCCAGCAGTCAAAAGACCTTTTGGACGAACACTGAAGCTTTCTTT
CDR3: CASSQKTFWTNTEAFF

size: few
J: TRBJ2-2
V: TRBV7-3
D: TRBD2
DNA: TGTGCCAGCAGCTTAACTGGGACTAGCGGGACCGTCGGGGAGCTGTTTTTT
CDR3: CASSLTGTSGTVGELFF

size: NA
J: TRBJ1-5
V: TRBV6-2/TRBV6-3
D: TRBD1
DNA: TGTGCCAGCAGTCGCGACAGGGGGAATATGGCCCAGCATTTT
CDR3: CASSRDRGNMAQHF

size: many
J: TRBJ2-1
V: TRBV10-3
D: TRBD1
DNA: TGTGCCATTCCGGGACAGGGGCTCACCCTCTCCTACAATGAGCAGTTCTTC
CDR3: CAIPGQGLTLSYNEQFF

size: few
J: TRBJ2-1
V: TRBV5-1
D: NA
DNA: TGCGCCAGCAGCTTGGAAGTTATATCTTACAATGAGCAGTTCTTC
CDR3: CASSLEVISYNEQFF

size: NA
J: TRBJ2-1
V: TRBV3-1
D: TRBD1
DNA: TGTGCCAGCAGCCAAGAGGGTTGGACAGGCCGGTTTGAGAATGAGCAGTTCTTC
CDR3: CASSQEGWTGRFENEQFF

size: many
J: TRBJ2-2
V: TRBV5-1
D: NA
DNA: TGCGCCAGCAGCTTGGCGACAGCCTTGAACACCGGGGAGCTGTTTTTT
CDR3: CASSLATALNTGELFF

size: few
J: TRBJ2-5
V: TRBV20-1
D: TRBD1
DNA: TGCAGTGCAAACACAGGGGGACTAGAGACCCAGTACTTC
CDR3: CSANTGGLETQYF

size: NA
J: TRBJ2-7
V: TRBV5-5
D: NA
DNA: TGTGCCAGCAGCCCCGGGAGTTTGACCGAGCAGTACTTC
CDR3: CASSPGSLTEQYF

size: few
J: TRBJ2-7
V: TRBV4-1
D: TRBD1
DNA: TGCGCCAGCAGCCGCCCCGGACGGGACAGGACCTACGAGCAGTACTTC
CDR3: CASSRPGRDRTYEQYF

size: few
J: TRBJ2-7
V: TRBV20-1
D: TRBD2
DNA: TGCAGTGCTAGTACCCCTAGCGGGAGGGTCAACGAGCAGTACTTC
CDR3: CSASTPSGRVNEQYF

size: many
J: TRBJ2-3
V: TRBV25-1
D: NA
DNA: TGTGCCAGCAGACATACATCTGATACGCAGTATTTT
CDR3: CASRHTSDTQYF

size: NA
J: TRBJ2-5
V: TRBV25-1
D: TRBD1
DNA: TGTGCCAGCAGTGATACAGGGGGAAGTTGGGAGACCCAGTACTTC
CDR3: CASSDTGGSWETQYF

size: few
J: TRBJ1-2
V: TRBV27
D: NA
DNA: TGTGCCAGCAGTTTATGGCCTCGCGGGGACTATGGCTACACCTTC
CDR3: CASSLWPRGDYGYTF

size: many
J: TRBJ2-5
V: TRBV11-2
D: NA
DNA: TGTGCCAGCAGCTTAGGGATGGGATCAGAGACCCAGTACTTC
CDR3: CASSLGMGSETQYF

size: NA
J: TRBJ1-3
V: TRBV7-2
D: NA
DNA: TGTGCCAGCAGGCTAGGACGGGGAAACACCATATATTTT
CDR3: CASRLGRGNTIYF

size: few
J: TRBJ2-5
V: TRBV20-1
D: NA
DNA: TGCAGTGCTAGGGCCCCTTTGTGGGAGACCCAGTACTTC
CDR3: CSARAPLWETQYF

size: NA
J: TRBJ2-1
V: TRBV2
D: TRBD1
DNA: TGTGCCAGCAGGCAGGGGGCAATAATCGATGAGCAGTTCTTC
CDR3: CASRQGAIIDEQFF

size: NA
J: TRBJ2-2
V: TRBV5-1
D: NA
DNA: TGCGCCAGCAGCTTACGGCCTGGGGAGGCCGGGGAGCTGTTTTTT
CDR3: CASSLRPGEAGELFF

size: few
J: TRBJ2-3
V: TRBV20-1
D: NA
DNA: TGCAGCGGGATCCGGCGGACAGATACGCAGTATTTT
CDR3: CSGIRRTDTQYF

size: NA
J: TRBJ2-3
V: TRBV6-2/TRBV6-3
D: NA
DNA: TGTGCCAGCAGCCAAGTTTCGAGGTTCCAGTATTTT
CDR3: CASSQVSRFQYF

size: few
J: TRBJ1-5
V: TRBV7-2
D: TRBD1
DNA: TGTGCCAGCAGCTGGACAGGGGAGCGAAGTCAGCCCCAGCATTTT
CDR3: CASSWTGERSQPQHF

size: NA
J: TRBJ2-1
V: TRBV6-5
D: NA
DNA: TGTGCCAGCAGTTACTCGGACACCTACAATGAGCAGTTCTTC
CDR3: CASSYSDTYNEQFF

size: few
J: TRBJ2-3
V: TRBV5-1
D: TRBD2
DNA: TGCGCCAGCAGCTTGCTAGCGGGAGGAGTGGAAGATACGCAGTATTTT
CDR3: CASSLLAGGVEDTQYF